The TCR beta chain under discussion was sequenced for a study of shared clonotypes between healthy human individuals (dated by TCRdb to about 2020). At the level of the whole study: The cohort included a few men and two women between 18 and 49 years of age. Per donor, three plates each were used for CD4 naive and CD4 memory, two for CD8 naive, and one for CD8 memory. The study deeply sequenced blood TCR repertoires of about five healthy adults to estimate repertoire size and the extent of clonotype sharing between individuals. Different laboratories and diverse techniques were used to prepare libraries and sequence TCR repertoires, to increase sequencing depth and limit assay-specific biases. Between about 0.8 and 8.9 billion PBMCs per donor were obtained by leukapheresis.

In regard to this clone: Its binding antigen is unknown. One base away there is no much larger clone; base qualities are not given.

Using the deep immunoSEQ assay, multiplex PCR amplified TCR CDR3 regions from genomic DNA. Genomic DNA extracted from each cell subset was distributed evenly over all wells of several immunoSEQ 96-well plates, and each plate served as one replicate. For sorted subsets, each replicate PCR was loaded with about 0.2 ug genomic DNA, equivalent to some 27,000 T cell genomes. Purified libraries were quantified with a Qubit 3.0 fluorometer, sized on a Bioanalyzer 2100, and re-quantified with the KAPA Library Quantification kit. Every immunoSEQ 96-well plate was sequenced on a dedicated single-read 150-cycle Illumina NextSeq 550 flow cell. The source study handled its data this way. Because the immunoSEQ output held only junctional sequences and lacked quality scores, the filtering could not match the filtering applied to full-length reads. Sequences were annotated with PyIR, a Python wrapper for IgBLAST v1.9, using IMGT germline references to assign V/J genes and CDR3. Reads were removed for weak V/J assignments (E-value above 1e-6), missing CDR3, stop codons, out-of-frame junctions, or ambiguous translated residues. V3J clonotypes were defined as sequences sharing an identical inferred V gene, J gene, and CDR3 amino acid sequence. Percentage overlap between repertoires was computed as shared unique clonotypes divided by the size of the smaller repertoire. Three approaches were used to assess repertoire richness: RTK rarefaction, the Chao1 estimator, and Recon v2.1 estimates of unobserved clonotypes. Generation probabilities for all TCRbeta clonotypes obtained by the gDNA method from a handful of donors were computed using OLGA. Entries here come from immuneACCESS through TCRdb and include only in-frame sequences with V and J called. Some clones fail to appear in such tables; in the studies checked, an unresolved V gene covers under half of the shortfall, and the cause of the remainder is unknown. V and J calls and clone size follow that table, whereas D and trimming were derived from the DNA. The sample yields roughly 2.4 million clones; approximately 94% were counted once. The ten largest clones represent around 0.13% of the sample.

Results the study describes overall, beyond this receptor: Based on pairwise subsampling, the degree of clonotype sharing among donors was expected to be affected by sequencing depth. About 5% of naive CD4, 3% to 3.5% of naive CD8, about 2.5% of memory CD4, and over 0.35% of memory CD8 clonotypes were shared across a few donors. Incomplete sequencing was indicated by rarefaction of sorted-subset datasets, despite the large sequencing depth. Higher generation probabilities were observed for clonotypes shared by all four sorted-subset donors than for non-shared clonotypes. Naive subsets generally had larger estimated clonotype richness than memory subsets did. The small number of donors limited the genetic and exposure-history diversity represented. Sampling was limited to blood, and TCR repertoires in tissue likely differ from TCR repertoires in blood.

Donors were healthy HIV-negative adults with no recently reported acute infections or vaccinations. Every donor was a Caucasian adult residing in Nashville, Tennessee, USA. CD4+ T cells were enriched by magnetic negative selection, after which naive cells were positively selected on CD45RA and the negative fraction was taken as the memory subset. Blood was collected by leukapheresis, and PBMCs were isolated by Ficoll-Histopaque density gradient centrifugation and then cryopreserved in liquid nitrogen vapor phase. Analytical flow cytometry was used to check the purity and quantity of each magnetically sorted T cell population. Genomic DNA was isolated from every sorted fraction and measured by UV absorbance on a Nanodrop 2000c. The CDR3 covers 14 residues, taking in both the cysteine and the phenylalanine. Just the 42-base CDR3 DNA is kept, in frame starting at base 1. Cut back by 3 bases and 4 bases, the V and J ends lie 12 bases apart. For CDR1 and CDR2, the germline V gene lists MGHDK and SYGVNS.

The sequenced material came from naive CD4+ T cells sorted from blood. The sample's cell subset or site label is to be understood as: CD45RA+ positively selected. This sequence was found in a man younger than 30 in good health. The rearrangement combines TRBV25-1 with TRBJ1-1, with no confident D gene call. The CDR3 loop reads CASSEAGLTTEAFF. The DNA sequence is TGTGCCAGCAGTGAGGCCGGCCTGACCACTGAAGCTTTCTTT.